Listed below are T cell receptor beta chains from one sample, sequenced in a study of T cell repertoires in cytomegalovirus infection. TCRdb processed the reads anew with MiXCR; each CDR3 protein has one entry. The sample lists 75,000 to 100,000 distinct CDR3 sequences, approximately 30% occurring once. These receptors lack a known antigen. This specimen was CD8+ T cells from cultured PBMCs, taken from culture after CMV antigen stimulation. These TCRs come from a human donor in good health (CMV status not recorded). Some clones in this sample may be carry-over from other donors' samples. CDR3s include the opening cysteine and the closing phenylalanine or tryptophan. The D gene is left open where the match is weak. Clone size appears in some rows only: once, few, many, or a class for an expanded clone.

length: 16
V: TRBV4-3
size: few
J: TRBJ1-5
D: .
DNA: TGCGCCAGCAGCCAAGATCGAGGAGGTGGCAATCAGCCCCAGCATTTT
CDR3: CASSQDRGGGNQPQHF

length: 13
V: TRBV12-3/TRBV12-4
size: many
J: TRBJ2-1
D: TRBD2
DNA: TGTGCCAGCAGTCTGGGAGGGATCAATGAGCAGTTCTTC
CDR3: CASSLGGINEQFF

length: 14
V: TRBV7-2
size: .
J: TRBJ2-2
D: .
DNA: TGTGCCAGCAGCCCCCGGGCCAACACCGGGGAGCTGTTTTTT
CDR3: CASSPRANTGELFF

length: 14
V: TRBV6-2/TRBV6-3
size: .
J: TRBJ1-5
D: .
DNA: TGTGCCAGCAGTAAGACCTGGGAAGGTCAGCCCCAGCATTTT
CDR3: CASSKTWEGQPQHF

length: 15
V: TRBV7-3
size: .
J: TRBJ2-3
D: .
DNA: TGTGCCAGCAGCTTAATTGGGGACAGCACAGATACGCAGTATTTT
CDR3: CASSLIGDSTDTQYF

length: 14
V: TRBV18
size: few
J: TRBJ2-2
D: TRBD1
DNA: TGTGCCAGCGAGGGACAGGTGAACACCGGGGAGCTGTTTTTT
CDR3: CASEGQVNTGELFF

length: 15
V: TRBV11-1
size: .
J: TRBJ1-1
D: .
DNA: TGTGCCAGCAGCTTTTACGGGGGCATGAACACTGAAGCTTTCTTT
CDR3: CASSFYGGMNTEAFF

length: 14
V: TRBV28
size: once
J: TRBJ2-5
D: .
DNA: TGTGCCAGCAGTTTAGGGGGGGGCGTGGAGACCCAGTACTTC
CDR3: CASSLGGGVETQYF

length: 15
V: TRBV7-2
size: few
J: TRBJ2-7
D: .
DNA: TGTGCCAGCAGCCACAAAGGAGGGGCTCTTAGAGAGCAGTACTTC
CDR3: CASSHKGGALREQYF

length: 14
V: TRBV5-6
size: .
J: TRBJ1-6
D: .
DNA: TGTGCCAGCAGCCCAAAGCAGACAGGTTCACCCCTCCACTTT
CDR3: CASSPKQTGSPLHF

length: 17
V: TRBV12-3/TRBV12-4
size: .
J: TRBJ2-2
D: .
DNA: TGTGCCAGCAGTCCGGGCACTGGGTACGCGAACACCGGGGAGCTGTTTTTT
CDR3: CASSPGTGYANTGELFF

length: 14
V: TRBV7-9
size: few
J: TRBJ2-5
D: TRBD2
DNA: TGTGCCAGCAGCCCCCGGGAGGGGCAAGAGACCCAGTACTTC
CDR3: CASSPREGQETQYF

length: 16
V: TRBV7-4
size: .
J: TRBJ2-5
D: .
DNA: TGTGCCAGCAGCCCAGTCGTTGTTACCGGGTCGGAGACCCAGTACTTC
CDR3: CASSPVVVTGSETQYF

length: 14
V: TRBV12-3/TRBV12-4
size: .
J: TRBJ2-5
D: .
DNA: TGTGCCAGCAGCCCCGCGGTTTGGGGAGAGACCCAGTACTTC
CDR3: CASSPAVWGETQYF

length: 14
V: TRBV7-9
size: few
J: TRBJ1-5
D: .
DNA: TGTGCCAGCAGCTTGGCAGGGGCGAATCAGCCCCAGCATTTT
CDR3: CASSLAGANQPQHF

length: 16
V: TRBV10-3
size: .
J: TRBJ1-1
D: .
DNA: TGTGCCATCAGTGAGTCAGTAAGAGGGCCGAACACTGAAGCTTTCTTT
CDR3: CAISESVRGPNTEAFF

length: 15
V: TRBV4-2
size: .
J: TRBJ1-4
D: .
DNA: TGTGCCAGCAGCCAAGATCCAGGGATGGCTGAAAAACTGTTTTTT
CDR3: CASSQDPGMAEKLFF

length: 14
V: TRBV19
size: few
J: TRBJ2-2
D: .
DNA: TGTGCCAGTAGTCCATCGGACGGGGGCGGGGAGCTGTTTTTT
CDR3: CASSPSDGGGELFF

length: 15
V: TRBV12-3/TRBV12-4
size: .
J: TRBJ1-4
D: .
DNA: TGTGCCAGCAGTTTCGGCGGGGTAACTAATGAAAAACTGTTTTTT
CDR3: CASSFGGVTNEKLFF

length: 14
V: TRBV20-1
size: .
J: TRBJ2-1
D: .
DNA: TGCAGTGCTAGTCGGACTAACTCCTACAATGAGCAGTTCTTC
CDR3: CSASRTNSYNEQFF

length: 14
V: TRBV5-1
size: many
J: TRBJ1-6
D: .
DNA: TGCGCCAGCAGCTTGGGGGAGGGGACTTCACCCCTCCACTTT
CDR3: CASSLGEGTSPLHF

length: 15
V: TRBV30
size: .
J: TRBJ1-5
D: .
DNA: TGTGCCTGGAGTGGAGGGGCTTCTAGCAATCAGCCCCAGCATTTT
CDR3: CAWSGGASSNQPQHF

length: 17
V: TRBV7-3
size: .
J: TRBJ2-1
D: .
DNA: TGTGCCAGCAGCTTGATTCTCGGCAGGAGGGGCTTAGATGAGCAGTTCTTC
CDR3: CASSLILGRRGLDEQFF

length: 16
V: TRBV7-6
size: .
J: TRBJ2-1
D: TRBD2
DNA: TGTGCCAGCAGCGAGGGGTCTAGCGGGGGTGGAAATGAGCAGTTCTTC
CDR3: CASSEGSSGGGNEQFF

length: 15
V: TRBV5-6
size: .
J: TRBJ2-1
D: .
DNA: TGTGCCAGCAGCTTCGGGATCCTGTATGATGGTGAGCAGTTCTTC
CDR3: CASSFGILYDGEQFF

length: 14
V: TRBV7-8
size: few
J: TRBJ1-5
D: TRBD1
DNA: TGTGCCAGCAGCCCACAGGGGGTAAATCAGCCCCAGCATTTT
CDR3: CASSPQGVNQPQHF

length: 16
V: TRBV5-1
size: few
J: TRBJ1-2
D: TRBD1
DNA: TGCGCCAGCAGACCTACCCCCACGGGACAGGGGAATGGCTACACCTTC
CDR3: CASRPTPTGQGNGYTF

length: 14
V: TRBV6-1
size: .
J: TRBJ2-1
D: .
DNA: TGTGCCACTAGGGTGTTAGCGGAGTACAATGAGCAGTTCTTC
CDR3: CATRVLAEYNEQFF

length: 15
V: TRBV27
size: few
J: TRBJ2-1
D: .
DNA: TGTGCCAGCAGCCCCAGGGGGGGGCGGTACAATGAGCAGTTCTTC
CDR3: CASSPRGGRYNEQFF

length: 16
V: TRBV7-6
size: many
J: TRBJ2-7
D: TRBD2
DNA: TGTGCCAGCAGCCCGTCGACACTAGCGGTTTCCTACGAGCAGTACTTC
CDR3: CASSPSTLAVSYEQYF

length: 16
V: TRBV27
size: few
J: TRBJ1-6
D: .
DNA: TGTGCCAGCAGTTTGCTGGGGGCGGGCAATAATTCACCCCTCCACTTT
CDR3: CASSLLGAGNNSPLHF

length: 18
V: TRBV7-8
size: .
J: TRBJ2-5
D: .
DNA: TGTGCCAGCAGCTTAGCGTGGGGCGGGTGGAGGAACCAAGAGACCCAGTACTTC
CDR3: CASSLAWGGWRNQETQYF

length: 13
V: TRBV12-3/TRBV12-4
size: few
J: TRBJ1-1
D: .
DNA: TGTGCCAGCAGTTTAATCGGAGGGACTGAAGCTTTCTTT
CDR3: CASSLIGGTEAFF

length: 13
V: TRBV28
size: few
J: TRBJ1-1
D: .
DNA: TGTGCCAGCAGAGTCGATGGGGGGACTGAAGCTTTCTTT
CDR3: CASRVDGGTEAFF

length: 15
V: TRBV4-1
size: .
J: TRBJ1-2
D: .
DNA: TGCGCCAGCAGCCATCAAGACAGGACTAACTATGGCTACACCTTC
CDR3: CASSHQDRTNYGYTF

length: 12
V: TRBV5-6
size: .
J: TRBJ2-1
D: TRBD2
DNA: TGTGCCAGCAGCTTGCGGGGGGGAGAGCAGTTCTTC
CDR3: CASSLRGGEQFF

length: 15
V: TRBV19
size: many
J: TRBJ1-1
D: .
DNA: TGTGCCAGTAGTACCCCATGGACCTTCGGGACTGAAGCTTTCTTT
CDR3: CASSTPWTFGTEAFF

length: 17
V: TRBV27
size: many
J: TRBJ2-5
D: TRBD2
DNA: TGTGCCAGCAGTACCACGACTAGCGGGGGTTTCCAAGAGACCCAGTACTTC
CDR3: CASSTTTSGGFQETQYF

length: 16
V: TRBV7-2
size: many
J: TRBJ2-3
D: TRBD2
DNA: TGTGCCAGCAGCACTATAGCGGGGGGCCTTGCAGATACGCAGTATTTT
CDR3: CASSTIAGGLADTQYF

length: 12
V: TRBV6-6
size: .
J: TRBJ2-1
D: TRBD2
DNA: TGTGCCAGCCACCGGGGGGGGAATGAGCAGTTCTTC
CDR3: CASHRGGNEQFF

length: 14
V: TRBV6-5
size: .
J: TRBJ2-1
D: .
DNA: TGTGCCAGCAGTTACTCGGAGGGGGCGCGTGAGCAGTTCTTC
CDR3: CASSYSEGAREQFF

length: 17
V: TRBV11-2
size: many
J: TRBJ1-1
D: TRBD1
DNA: TGTGCCAGCAGCTTTATCCGGGGACAGGGACCGAACACTGAAGCTTTCTTT
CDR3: CASSFIRGQGPNTEAFF

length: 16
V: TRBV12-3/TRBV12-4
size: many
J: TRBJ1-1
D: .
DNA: TGTGCCAGCAGCAACGTACGACAGCTTTTGAACACTGAAGCTTTCTTT
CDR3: CASSNVRQLLNTEAFF

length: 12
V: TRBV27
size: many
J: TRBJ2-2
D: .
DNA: TGTGCCAGCAGTTCGCTCCAGGGGGAGCTGTTTTTT
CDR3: CASSSLQGELFF

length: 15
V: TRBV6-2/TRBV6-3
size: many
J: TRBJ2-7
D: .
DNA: TGTGCCAGCAGTTACTCGACGGCTAGCTCCTACGAGCAGTACTTC
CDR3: CASSYSTASSYEQYF

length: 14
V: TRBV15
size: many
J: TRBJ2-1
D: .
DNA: TGTGCCACCAGCAGAGTAGTAGAGTACAATGAGCAGTTCTTC
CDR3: CATSRVVEYNEQFF

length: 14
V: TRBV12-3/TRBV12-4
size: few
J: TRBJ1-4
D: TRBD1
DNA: TGTGCCAGCAGACAACAGGGGGGACGAGAAAAACTGTTTTTT
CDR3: CASRQQGGREKLFF

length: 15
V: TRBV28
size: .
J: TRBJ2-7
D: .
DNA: TGTGCCAGCAGTTTATACAGGGTGGTTTCCTACGAGCAGTACTTC
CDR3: CASSLYRVVSYEQYF